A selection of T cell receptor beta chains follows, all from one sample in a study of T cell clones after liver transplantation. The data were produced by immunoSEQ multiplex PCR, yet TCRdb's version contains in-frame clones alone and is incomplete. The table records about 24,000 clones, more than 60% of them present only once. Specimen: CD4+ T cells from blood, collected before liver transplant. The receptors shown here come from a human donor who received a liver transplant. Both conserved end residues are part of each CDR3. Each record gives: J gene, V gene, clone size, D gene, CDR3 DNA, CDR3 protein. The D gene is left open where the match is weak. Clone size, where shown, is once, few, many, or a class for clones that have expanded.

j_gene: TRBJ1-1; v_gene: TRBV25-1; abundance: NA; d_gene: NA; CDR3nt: TGTGCCAGCAGGGTTGGGGGGGACACTGAAGCTTTCTTT; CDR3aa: CASRVGGDTEAFF
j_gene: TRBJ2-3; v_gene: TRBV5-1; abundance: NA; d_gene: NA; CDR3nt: TGCGCCAGCAGCTTGACGGGGACCACAGATACGCAGTATTTT; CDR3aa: CASSLTGTTDTQYF
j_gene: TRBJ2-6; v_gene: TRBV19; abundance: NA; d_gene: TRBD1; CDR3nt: TGTGCCAGTAGTAGAGGACAGGGAGAAGGTGGGGCCAACGTCCTGACTTTC; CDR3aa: CASSRGQGEGGANVLTF
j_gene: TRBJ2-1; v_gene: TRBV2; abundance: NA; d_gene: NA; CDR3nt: TGTGCCGGCCGACCACCGAGCTCCTACAATGAGCAGTTCTTC; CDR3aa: CAGRPPSSYNEQFF
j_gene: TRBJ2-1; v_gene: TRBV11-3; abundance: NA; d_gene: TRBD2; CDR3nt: TGTGCCAGCAGCCCAGGACTAGCGAGCAATGAGCAGTTCTTC; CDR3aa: CASSPGLASNEQFF
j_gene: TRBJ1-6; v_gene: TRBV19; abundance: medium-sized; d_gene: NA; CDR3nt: TGTGCCAGTAGTATAGTGGGACGTTCACCCCTCCACTTT; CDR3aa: CASSIVGRSPLHF
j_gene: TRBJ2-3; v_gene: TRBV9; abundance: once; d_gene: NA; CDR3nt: TGTGCCAGCAGCGTAGCTATGAACACAGATACGCAGTATTTT; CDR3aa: CASSVAMNTDTQYF
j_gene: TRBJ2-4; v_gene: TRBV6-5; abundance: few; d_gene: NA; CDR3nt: TGTGCCAGCATGGGCAGGGGGGGAAACATTCAGTACTTC; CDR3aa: CASMGRGGNIQYF
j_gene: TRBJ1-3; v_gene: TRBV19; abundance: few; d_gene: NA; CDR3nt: TGTGCCAGCTCTCCCGAGAGAAACACCATATATTTT; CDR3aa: CASSPERNTIYF
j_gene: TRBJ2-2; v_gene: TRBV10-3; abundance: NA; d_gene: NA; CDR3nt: TGTGCCATCAGCGGGACCAGCGGGGAGCTGTTTTTT; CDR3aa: CAISGTSGELFF
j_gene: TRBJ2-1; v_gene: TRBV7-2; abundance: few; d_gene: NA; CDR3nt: TGTGCCAGCAGCTTAGTGCGGATAGTTGTCTACAATGAGCAGTTCTTC; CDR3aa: CASSLVRIVVYNEQFF
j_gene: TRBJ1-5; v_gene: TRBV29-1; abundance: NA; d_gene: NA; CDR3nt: TGCAGCGTTGCCCCTAGCGAAGGTCAGCCCCAGCATTTT; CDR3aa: CSVAPSEGQPQHF
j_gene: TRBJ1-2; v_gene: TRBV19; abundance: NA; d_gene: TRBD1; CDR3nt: TGTGCCAGTAGTCCGTCGACAGGGGGCCACTATGGCTACACCTTC; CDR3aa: CASSPSTGGHYGYTF